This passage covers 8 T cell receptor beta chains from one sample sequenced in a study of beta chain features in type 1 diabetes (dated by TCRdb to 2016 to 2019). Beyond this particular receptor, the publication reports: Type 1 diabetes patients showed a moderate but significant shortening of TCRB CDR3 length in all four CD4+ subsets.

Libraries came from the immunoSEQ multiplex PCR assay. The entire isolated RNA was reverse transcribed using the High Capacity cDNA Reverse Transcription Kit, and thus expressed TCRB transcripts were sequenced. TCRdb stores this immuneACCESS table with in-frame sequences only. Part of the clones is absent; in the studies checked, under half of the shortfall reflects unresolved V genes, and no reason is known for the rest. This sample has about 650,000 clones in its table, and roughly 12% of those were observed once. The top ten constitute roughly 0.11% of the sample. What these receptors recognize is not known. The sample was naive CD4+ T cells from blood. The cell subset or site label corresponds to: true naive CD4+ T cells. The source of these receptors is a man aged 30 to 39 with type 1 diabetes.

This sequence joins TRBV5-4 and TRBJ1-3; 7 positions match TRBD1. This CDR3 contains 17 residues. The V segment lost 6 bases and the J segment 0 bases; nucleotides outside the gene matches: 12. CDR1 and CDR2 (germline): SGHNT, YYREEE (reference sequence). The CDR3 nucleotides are TGTGCCAGCACTCGGGGCCAGGGGGGGAGCTCTGGAAACACCATATATTTT. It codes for CASTRGQGGSSGNTIYF.

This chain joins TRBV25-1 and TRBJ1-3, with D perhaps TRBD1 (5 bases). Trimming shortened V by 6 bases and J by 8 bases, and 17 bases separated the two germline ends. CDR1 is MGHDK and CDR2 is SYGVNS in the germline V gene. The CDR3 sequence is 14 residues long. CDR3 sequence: CASSKGPTWHTIYF. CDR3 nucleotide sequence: TGTGCCAGCAGCAAGGGGCCGACCTGGCACACCATATATTTT.

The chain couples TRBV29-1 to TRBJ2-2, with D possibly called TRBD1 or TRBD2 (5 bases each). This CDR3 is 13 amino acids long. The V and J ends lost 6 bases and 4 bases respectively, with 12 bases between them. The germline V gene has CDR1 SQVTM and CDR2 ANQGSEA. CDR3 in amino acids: CSVKHGTTGELFF. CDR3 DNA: TGCAGCGTAAAACACGGGACCACCGGGGAGCTGTTTTTT.

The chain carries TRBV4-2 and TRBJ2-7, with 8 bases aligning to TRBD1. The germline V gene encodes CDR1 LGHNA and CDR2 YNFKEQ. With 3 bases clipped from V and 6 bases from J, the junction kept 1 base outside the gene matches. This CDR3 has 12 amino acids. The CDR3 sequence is CASSQDRAEQYF. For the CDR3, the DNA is TGTGCCAGCAGCCAGGACAGGGCCGAGCAGTACTTC.

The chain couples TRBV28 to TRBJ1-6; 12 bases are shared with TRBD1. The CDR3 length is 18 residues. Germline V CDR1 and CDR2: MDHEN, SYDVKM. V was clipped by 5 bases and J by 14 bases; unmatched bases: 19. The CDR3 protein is CASSPPGTGGTSLRALHF. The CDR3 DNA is TGTGCCAGCAGTCCCCCCGGGACAGGGGGCACCTCTCTTAGGGCCCTCCACTTT. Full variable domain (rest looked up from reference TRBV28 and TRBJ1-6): DVKVTQSSRYLVKRTGEKVFLECVQDMDHENMFWYRQDPGLGLRLIYFSYDVKMKEKGDIPEGYSVSREKKERFSLILESASTNQTSMYLCASSPPGTGGTSLRALHFGNGTRLTVT.

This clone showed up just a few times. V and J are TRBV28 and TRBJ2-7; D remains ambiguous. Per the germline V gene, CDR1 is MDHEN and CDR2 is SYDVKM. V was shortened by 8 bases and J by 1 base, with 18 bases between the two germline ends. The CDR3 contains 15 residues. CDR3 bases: TGTGCCAGCTATCCCGACCCTGGCGGATCCTACGAGCAGTACTTC. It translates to CASYPDPGGSYEQYF. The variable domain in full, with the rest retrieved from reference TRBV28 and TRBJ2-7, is DVKVTQSSRYLVKRTGEKVFLECVQDMDHENMFWYRQDPGLGLRLIYFSYDVKMKEKGDIPEGYSVSREKKERFSLILESASTNQTSMYLCASYPDPGGSYEQYFGPGTRLTVT.

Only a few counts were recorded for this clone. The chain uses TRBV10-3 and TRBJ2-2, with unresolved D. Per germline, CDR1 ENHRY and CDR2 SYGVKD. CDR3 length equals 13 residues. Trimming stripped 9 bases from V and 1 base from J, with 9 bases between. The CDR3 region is CAIRAWNTGELFF. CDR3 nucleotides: TGTGCCATAAGGGCCTGGAACACCGGGGAGCTGTTTTTT.

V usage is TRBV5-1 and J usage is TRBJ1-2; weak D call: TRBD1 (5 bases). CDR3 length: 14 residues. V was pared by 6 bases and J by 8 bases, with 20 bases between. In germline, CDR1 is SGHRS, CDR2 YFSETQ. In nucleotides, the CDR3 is TGCGCCAGCACCCGGGACGATCTAGCCTACGGCTACACCTTC. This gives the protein CASTRDDLAYGYTF.